This TCR beta chain comes out of a study of cytomegalovirus exposure and HLA in healthy donors. In the case of this clone: Its antigen is not identified.

Sequencing used immunoSEQ multiplex PCR; TCRdb keeps in-frame clones, though not all of them. Of 200,000 or so clones listed, around 84% were seen once; the top ten hold roughly 7%. Study outcomes and limitations: Rare TCR sequences predominated, though certain public TCRs were found in many donors.

V lost 4 bases to trimming and J lost 5 bases; unmatched junction nucleotides: 13. This CDR3 spans 16 amino acids. Germline CDR1 is SEHNR and CDR2 is FQNEAQ (reference sequence). The receptor's source is a man aged 18 to 29 in good health and CMV-seropositive. J is TRBJ2-5 and V is TRBV7-9, with 7 bases that match TRBD2. Material for sequencing was PBMCs. CDR3 loop: CASSSPGGRARETQYF. The CDR3 DNA is TGTGCCAGCAGCTCCCCCGGTGGGAGGGCCAGGGAGACCCAGTACTTC.